This is a list of T cell receptor beta chains from one sample in a study of CD8 T cells in ankylosing spondylitis. One entry per CDR3 protein results from TCRdb running MiXCR on the 5' RACE reads. The sample yields hundreds of thousands of distinct CDR3 sequences, roughly 27% seen once. Sequencing was performed on blood, either unsorted or a sorted T cell fraction (not recorded which). The receptor source for this set is a male donor with ankylosing spondylitis. Each CDR3 is given with its conserved first and last residue. Fields, in order: D gene, clone size, J gene, V gene, CDR3 DNA, CDR3 protein. D genes are given only for firm matches. Not all rows give a size; the values are once, few, many and, for expanded clones, a class.

>.|.|TRBJ2-3|TRBV6-1
TGTGCCAGCAACTATGGGGGGCGGAACACAGATACGCAGTATTTT
CASNYGGRNTDTQYF
>TRBD1|few|TRBJ2-5|TRBV15
TGTGCCACCAGCAGGGGACAGTCTGGGAAGACCCAGTACTTC
CATSRGQSGKTQYF
>TRBD1|few|TRBJ1-5|TRBV29-1
TGCAGTGCCCGGACAGGGAGTCAGCCCCAGCATTTT
CSARTGSQPQHF
>.|many|TRBJ2-5|TRBV29-1
TGCAGCGGTCGGGACACCGCGTACCAAGAGACCCAGTACTTC
CSGRDTAYQETQYF
>TRBD2|.|TRBJ2-3|TRBV5-1
TGCGCCAGCAGCTCCGTAGCGGGACTACCAACAGATACGCAGTATTTT
CASSSVAGLPTDTQYF
>.|few|TRBJ2-3|TRBV5-1
TGCGCCAGCAGCTTGGCCGGGTCAACTAGCACAGATACGCAGTATTTT
CASSLAGSTSTDTQYF
>.|few|TRBJ2-5|TRBV5-1
TGCGCCAGCAACCCAGGGATCACGGAAGAGACCCAGTACTTC
CASNPGITEETQYF
>.|.|TRBJ1-5|TRBV28
TGTGCCAGCAGTCCGGGACATGCAAGCAATCAGCCCCAGCATTTT
CASSPGHASNQPQHF
>.|few|TRBJ1-6|TRBV12-3/TRBV12-4
TGTGCCAGCAAAACAGGGAATTCACCCCTCCACTTT
CASKTGNSPLHF
>TRBD1|.|TRBJ2-2|TRBV20-1
TGCAGTGCTGGGACAGCGAACACCGGGGAGCTGTTTTTT
CSAGTANTGELFF
>TRBD1|few|TRBJ1-1|TRBV10-2
TGCGCCAGCGCGGGACAGGGAGCCACTGAAGCTTTCTTT
CASAGQGATEAFF
>TRBD2|few|TRBJ2-7|TRBV3-1
TGTGCCAGCAGCCGGACTAGCGGGAGAATTTTCGGCGAGCAGTACTTC
CASSRTSGRIFGEQYF
>.|few|TRBJ2-1|TRBV5-1
TGCGCCAGCAGCCACCGGGGCAGGGCTGACTACAATGAGCAGTTCTTC
CASSHRGRADYNEQFF
>TRBD1|.|TRBJ2-5|TRBV9
TGTGCCAGCAGCGTAGACGGGACAGTCGAAGAGACCCAGTACTTC
CASSVDGTVEETQYF
>.|once|TRBJ1-6|TRBV5-1
TGCGCCAGCAGCTTGGTACAGGGTGCAGGACCCCTCCACTTT
CASSLVQGAGPLHF
>.|.|TRBJ2-1|TRBV10-2
TGCGCCAGTAAGACTAGTCTTAGTACGTACAATGAGCAGTTCTTC
CASKTSLSTYNEQFF
>TRBD1|.|TRBJ2-1|TRBV20-1
TGCAGTGCTACTCCGGGACAGGGAGGTTATGAGCAGTTCTTC
CSATPGQGGYEQFF
>.|few|TRBJ2-1|TRBV27
TGTGCCAGCAGTTCGACCGGGACGATCTACAATGAGCAGTTCTTC
CASSSTGTIYNEQFF
>.|.|TRBJ1-5|TRBV3-1
TGTGCCAGCAGCCAAGGGGACCGGCCCCAGCATTTT
CASSQGDRPQHF